The 22 T cell receptor beta chains below all came from one sample that was sequenced in a study of T-cell memory formation after mild COVID-19. TCRdb re-called the 5' RACE reads with MiXCR, one entry per CDR3 protein. The sample holds 280,000 or so distinct CDR3 sequences, over 15% seen once. The sample comprised PBMCs or a T cell subset sorted from them (not recorded which). These receptors came from a man between 18 and 35 years old who had mild COVID-19 (a few samples of this study predate the infection). Cell type and time point are not known.

This chain links TRBV4-1 with TRBJ2-1, with 8 bases lining up with TRBD1. This CDR3 spans 14 amino acids. Germline V CDR1 and CDR2: MGHRA, YSYEKL. The junction had 5 bases not matched to a gene; V was cut back by 3 bases and J by 7 bases. CDR3 region: CASSQTDRANEQFF. DNA for the CDR3: TGCGCCAGCAGCCAGACGGACAGGGCGAATGAGCAGTTCTTC.

The chain combines TRBV7-2 with TRBJ2-3, with D perhaps matching TRBD2 (6 bases). The length of the CDR3 is 16 residues. Germline CDR1 reads SGHTA; CDR2 reads FQGNSA. The V end lost 3 bases, the J end lost 0 bases, and 13 bases lay between the germline ends. The CDR3 DNA follows: TGTGCCAGCAGCTTCGTGCTAGCGACTAGCACAGATACGCAGTATTTT. Translating gives CASSFVLATSTDTQYF.

This clonotype turned up a few times. This chain uses TRBV24-1 with TRBJ2-5; TRBD1 matches 7 bases. Germline CDR1 and CDR2: KGHDR and SFDVKD. The V gene end was trimmed by 5 bases and the J gene end by 2 bases; junction bases not matched to a gene: 13. CDR3 length: 17 residues. The CDR3 sequence: CATSGRTGLNLQETQYF. DNA for the CDR3: TGTGCCACCAGTGGGAGGACAGGCCTTAACCTACAAGAGACCCAGTACTTC.

The chain couples TRBV18 to TRBJ2-7, with TRBD1 identical over 9 bases. The ends lost 2 bases at V and 5 bases at J; junction bases unmatched: 4. CDR1 KGHSH and CDR2 LQKENI come from the germline V gene. This CDR3 region has 14 residues. The CDR3 bases are TGTGCCAGCTCACCAAACAGGGGGCAGGACGAGCAGTACGTC. Residues: CASSPNRGQDEQYV.

This clonotype was recorded at least ten times. This chain uses TRBV5-1 with TRBJ2-7, with a weak D call TRBD1 (6 bases). Germline-derived CDR1 and CDR2 are SGHRS and YFSETQ. The CDR3 spans 14 residues. Trimming shortened V by 1 base and J by 6 bases, and 14 bases separated the two germline ends. The CDR3 nucleotides read TGCGCCAGCAGCTTGACAGGGAAGAACACCGAGCAGTACTTC. It is translated as CASSLTGKNTEQYF.

This clonotype was seen more than once but under ten times. V and J are TRBV19 and TRBJ2-3; D gene unclear. In germline, CDR1 is LNHDA, CDR2 SQIVND (reference sequence). V dropped 8 bases and J dropped 6 bases, with 21 bases sitting between them. The CDR3 has 15 amino acids. The CDR3 DNA is TGTGCCAGTCTCCCCGGGCTTGGGCCAGCTGATACGCAGTATTTT. Translating gives CASLPGLGPADTQYF.

There are a few counts of this clonotype. CDR3 DNA sequence: TGTGCCAGCTCACCAGGGCCGGGGGACATTCAGTACTTC. Translated: CASSPGPGDIQYF. The chain carries TRBV18 and TRBJ2-4; D possibly corresponds to TRBD2 (6 bases). CDR1 and CDR2 (germline): KGHSH, LQKENI. The CDR3 spans 13 residues. Trimming took off 2 bases at V and 8 bases at J, with 10 bases between the two ends.

In this sample, this clonotype turned up many times. The genes are TRBV7-3 and TRBJ2-7; D call uncertain. In germline, CDR1 is SGHTA, CDR2 FQGTGA. The CDR3 spans 14 residues. V lost 0 bases, J lost 0 bases, and 6 bases lay in between. The CDR3 sequence: CASSLTGYSYEQYF. DNA for the CDR3: TGTGCCAGCAGCTTAACAGGCTACTCCTACGAGCAGTACTTC.

This chain connects TRBV12-3 or TRBV12-4 to TRBJ2-3; D possibly corresponds to TRBD2 (5 bases). V was shortened by 7 bases and J by 2 bases, with 16 bases between the two germline ends. This CDR3 comprises 15 residues. CDR3 coding DNA: TGTGCCAGCACCGCGGGTCAGTGGGTCACAGATACGCAGTATTTT. Translated, it gives CASTAGQWVTDTQYF.

This clonotype came up a few times. This rearrangement joins TRBV4-3 to TRBJ1-6; unclear D gene. The CDR3 is 15 amino acids. The germline V and J ends were trimmed by 4 bases and 9 bases, with 16 bases remaining between them. Germline CDR1 and CDR2: LGHNA and YSLEER. The CDR3 reads CASSPEISRLSPLHF. CDR3 in DNA: TGCGCCAGCAGCCCGGAGATTTCTCGGCTTTCACCCCTCCACTTT.

This clonotype occurred a few times. The chain recombines TRBV19 with TRBJ1-2, with D tentatively TRBD1 (6 bases). This CDR3 has 17 amino acids. The germline CDR1 and CDR2 sequences are LNHDA and SQIVND (reference sequence). V lost 8 bases and J lost 5, with 27 bases in between. The CDR3 spells CASSRGAGASVGYGYTF. The DNA of the CDR3 is TGTGCCAGTTCTAGGGGCGCAGGGGCAAGTGTTGGGTATGGCTACACCTTC.

The sample holds a few counts of this clonotype. V gene TRBV4-3 combines with J gene TRBJ2-7; the D gene is possibly TRBD2 (5 bases). Per the germline V gene, CDR1 is LGHNA and CDR2 is YSLEER. V was pared by 1 base and J by 1 base, with 11 bases between. This CDR3 has 15 amino acids. CDR3 nucleotides: TGCGCCAGCAGCCAAGGGACTGGAGAGTCCTACGAGCAGTACTTC. It translates to CASSQGTGESYEQYF.

The chain recombines TRBV6-2 or TRBV6-3 with TRBJ2-5, with D possibly matching TRBD1 (6 bases). The CDR3 has 14 amino acids. V lost 2 bases to trimming and J lost 4 bases, with 11 bases between them. From germline, CDR1 is MNHEY and CDR2 SVGEGT. CDR3 region: CASSYLGQTETQYF. In DNA, the CDR3 is TGTGCCAGCAGTTACCTAGGACAGACAGAGACCCAGTACTTC.

This clonotype occurred many times. The chain uses TRBV4-1 and TRBJ1-4; possibly TRBD1 for D (6 bases). Looked up from germline, CDR1 is MGHRA and CDR2 is YSYEKL. The V gene lost 1 base and the J gene lost 10 bases, with 16 bases spanning the gap. The CDR3 covers 15 residues. The CDR3 DNA follows: TGCGCCAGCAGCCAAGGTGCAGGGGTTACGGGAAAACTGTTTTTT. It is translated as CASSQGAGVTGKLFF.

This clonotype was observed a handful of times. The CDR3 loop is CASSEWGVGTPLHF. CDR3 nucleotides: TGTGCCAGCAGCGAATGGGGGGTCGGGACACCCCTCCACTTT. V is TRBV9 and J is TRBJ1-6; D may be TRBD1 (5 bases). This CDR3 comprises 14 residues. Germline CDR1 is SGDLS and CDR2 is YYNGEE. Trimming shortened V by 3 bases and J by 11 bases, and 15 bases separated the two germline ends.

The gene calls are TRBV6-2 or TRBV6-3 and TRBJ1-1; no reliable D call. This CDR3 is built from 13 residues. The germline gives CDR1 MNHEY, CDR2 SVGEGT. V was pared by 6 bases and J by 1 base, with 9 bases between. The CDR3 bases are TGTGCCAGCAGCTTAAATTGGAACACTGAAGCTTTCTTT. This gives the protein CASSLNWNTEAFF.

The rearrangement joins TRBV12-3 or TRBV12-4 to TRBJ2-3; 8 bases are a match to TRBD2. The CDR3 is made up of 13 amino acids. V trimming: 6 bases; J trimming: 6 bases; junction bases outside the gene matches: 5. The CDR3 here is CASRPGTRDTQYF. The CDR3 DNA reads as TGTGCCAGCAGGCCCGGGACTAGGGATACGCAGTATTTT.

The chain combines TRBV20-1 with TRBJ2-1; 8 nucleotides line up with TRBD1. The germline CDR1 and CDR2 sequences are DFQATT and SNEGSKA (reference sequence). J lost 0 bases, V lost 8 bases, and 6 bases had no gene match. The CDR3 spans 14 residues. The CDR3, as DNA: TGCAGTCCTCAGGGGGCCAGCTCCTACAATGAGCAGTTCTTC. Encoded protein: CSPQGASSYNEQFF.

The sample holds a few counts of this clonotype. The chain recombines TRBV6-6 with TRBJ2-7, with TRBD1 identical over 9 bases. The CDR3 is 16 residues long. The germline V gene encodes CDR1 MNHNY and CDR2 SVGAGI (reference sequence). Trimming at V came to 0 bases and at J to 4 bases, leaving 7 bases not matched to a gene. CDR3 sequence: CASSYSNDRGGYEQYF. DNA for the CDR3: TGTGCCAGCAGTTACTCGAACGACAGGGGGGGGTACGAGCAGTACTTC.

A remark on this clonotype: A read error is possible here, since a much larger clone lies one base away. V and J are TRBV11-2 and TRBJ2-2, with D possibly being TRBD2 (6 bases). CDR3 length equals 14 residues. Germline CDR1 and CDR2: SGHAT and FQNNGV. CDR3 residues: CASSPHLAAGELIF. CDR3 DNA sequence: TGTGCCAGCAGCCCCCACTTAGCGGCCGGGGAGCTGATTTTT.

This sequence joins TRBV11-2 and TRBJ1-2, with 7 bases matching TRBD1. Trimming cost V 5 bases and J 5 bases; bases outside gene matches: 11. This CDR3 region has 15 residues. Germline CDR1 SGHAT, CDR2 FQNNGV. CDR3 bases: TGTGCCAGCAGCAACTTCCGGGACAGAACTTATGGCTACACCTTC. Its protein product is CASSNFRDRTYGYTF.

The gene calls are TRBV29-1 and TRBJ1-1; D unclear. Looked up from germline, CDR1 is SQVTM and CDR2 is ANQGSEA. This CDR3 has 13 residues. Trimming removed 4 bases from V and 3 bases from J, with 12 bases in between. In DNA, the CDR3 is TGCAGCGTTGCCAAGACTTGGGACACTGAAGCTTTCTTT. Protein product: CSVAKTWDTEAFF.